These T cell receptor beta chains were read from a single sample in a study of shared clonotypes between healthy human individuals. Sequencing used immunoSEQ multiplex PCR; TCRdb keeps in-frame clones, though not all of them. Of around 700,000 clones in the sample, roughly 70% were seen once. Sequencing was done on a sample of memory CD4+ T cells sorted from blood. Receptors were obtained from a woman aged 25 to 39 in good health. CDR3s include the opening cysteine and the closing phenylalanine or tryptophan. Each record gives: clone size, D gene, V gene, J gene, CDR3 protein, CDR3 DNA. The D gene is left open where the match is weak. Rows give clone size only sometimes, using once, few, many, or a class for an expanded clone.

>-|-|TRBV6-5|TRBJ2-7
CASSYLAGTYEQYF
TGTGCCAGCAGTTACCTCGCAGGTACCTACGAGCAGTACTTC
>-|TRBD1|TRBV5-4|TRBJ1-1
CASSRGQSNTEAFF
TGTGCCAGCAGCAGGGGACAGTCGAACACTGAAGCTTTCTTT
>few|-|TRBV6-1|TRBJ2-5
CASSELGETQYF
TGTGCCAGCAGTGAATTGGGGGAGACCCAGTACTTC
>-|TRBD1|TRBV28|TRBJ1-1
CASSWGQGVGGTEAFF
TGTGCCAGCAGTTGGGGACAGGGGGTTGGGGGCACTGAAGCTTTCTTT
>-|TRBD1|TRBV7-7|TRBJ2-5
CASSRGQGGQETQYF
TGTGCCAGCAGCAGGGGACAGGGGGGCCAGGAGACCCAGTACTTC
>-|-|TRBV4-1|TRBJ2-7
CASSQALIFYEQYF
TGCGCCAGCAGCCAAGCGTTGATTTTCTACGAGCAGTACTTC
>-|TRBD1|TRBV28|TRBJ1-5
CASSLRPPGQGNQPQHF
TGTGCCAGCAGTCTTCGACCCCCGGGACAGGGTAATCAGCCCCAGCATTTT
>-|-|TRBV6-6|TRBJ2-3
CATLRDSSTDTQYF
TGTGCCACTCTTCGGGACTCAAGCACAGATACGCAGTATTTT
>-|-|TRBV7-2|TRBJ2-1
CASLLGGGIEQFF
TGTGCCAGCCTCCTTGGGGGCGGGATTGAGCAGTTCTTC
>-|-|TRBV11-2|TRBJ2-5
CASSLDLQETQYF
TGTGCCAGCAGCTTAGACCTACAAGAGACCCAGTACTTC
>-|TRBD1|TRBV7-8|TRBJ2-1
CASSLGRGQSKYNEQFF
TGTGCCAGCAGCTTAGGTCGGGGACAGTCGAAATACAATGAGCAGTTCTTC
>-|-|TRBV10-1|TRBJ2-2
CASSGAGSKTGELFF
TGCGCCAGCAGTGGGGCAGGGTCGAAAACCGGGGAGCTGTTTTTT
>-|-|TRBV7-2|TRBJ2-7
CASSPGFSRHYEQYF
TGTGCCAGCAGCCCCGGTTTTTCCCGCCATTACGAGCAGTACTTC
>-|-|TRBV21-1|TRBJ1-1
CASSARLNTEAFF
TGTGCCAGCAGCGCTCGATTGAACACTGAAGCTTTCTTT
>-|TRBD1|TRBV2|TRBJ2-2
CASSVGDSNTGELFF
TGTGCCAGCAGTGTCGGGGACAGTAACACCGGGGAGCTGTTTTTT
>few|-|TRBV13|TRBJ2-1
CASSSRLGSYNEQFF
TGTGCCAGCAGCTCCAGACTAGGCTCCTACAATGAGCAGTTCTTC
>few|-|TRBV10-2|TRBJ2-1
CASSEMIWEANEQFF
TGCGCCAGCAGTGAGATGATCTGGGAGGCAAATGAGCAGTTCTTC